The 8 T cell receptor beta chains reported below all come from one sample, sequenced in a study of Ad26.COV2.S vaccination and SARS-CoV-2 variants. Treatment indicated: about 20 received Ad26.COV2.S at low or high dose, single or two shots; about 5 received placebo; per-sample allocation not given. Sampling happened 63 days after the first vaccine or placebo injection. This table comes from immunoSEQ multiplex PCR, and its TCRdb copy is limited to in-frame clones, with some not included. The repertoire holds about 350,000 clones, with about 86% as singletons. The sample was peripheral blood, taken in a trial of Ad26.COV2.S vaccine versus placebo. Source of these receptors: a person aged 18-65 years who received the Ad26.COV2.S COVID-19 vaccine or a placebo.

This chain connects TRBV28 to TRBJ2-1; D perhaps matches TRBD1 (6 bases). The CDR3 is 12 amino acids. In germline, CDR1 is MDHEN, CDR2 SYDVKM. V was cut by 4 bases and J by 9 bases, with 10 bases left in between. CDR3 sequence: CASSSGVIEQFF. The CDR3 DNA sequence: TGTGCCAGCAGTTCAGGGGTAATTGAGCAGTTCTTC.

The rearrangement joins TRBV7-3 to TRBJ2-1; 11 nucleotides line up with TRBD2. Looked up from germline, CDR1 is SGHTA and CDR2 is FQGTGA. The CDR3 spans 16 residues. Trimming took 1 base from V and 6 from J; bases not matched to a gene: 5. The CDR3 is CASSLIAGGLGNEQFF. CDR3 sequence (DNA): TGTGCCAGCAGCTTAATAGCGGGAGGGCTCGGCAATGAGCAGTTCTTC.

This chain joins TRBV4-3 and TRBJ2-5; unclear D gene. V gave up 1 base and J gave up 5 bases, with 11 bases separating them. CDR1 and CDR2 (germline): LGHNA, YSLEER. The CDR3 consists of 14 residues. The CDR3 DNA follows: TGCGCCAGCAGCCAAGGGACCCGTGGGGAGACCCAGTACTTC. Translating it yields CASSQGTRGETQYF.

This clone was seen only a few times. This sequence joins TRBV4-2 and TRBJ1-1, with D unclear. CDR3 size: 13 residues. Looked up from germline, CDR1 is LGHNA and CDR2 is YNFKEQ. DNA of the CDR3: TGTGCTAGCGATACAGAACCGAACACTGAAGCTTTCTTT. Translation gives CASDTEPNTEAFF.

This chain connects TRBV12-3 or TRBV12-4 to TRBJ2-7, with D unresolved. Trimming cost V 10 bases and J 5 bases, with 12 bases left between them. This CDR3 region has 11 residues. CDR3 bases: TGTGCCACCGGAATGGGCGACGAGCAGTACTTC. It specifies CATGMGDEQYF.

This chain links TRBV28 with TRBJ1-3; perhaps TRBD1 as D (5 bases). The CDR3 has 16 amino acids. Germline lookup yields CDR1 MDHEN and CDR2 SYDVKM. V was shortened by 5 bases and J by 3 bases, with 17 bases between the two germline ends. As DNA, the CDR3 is TGTGCCAGCAGTCCGGGTGGGGGAGGCGTTGGAAACACCATATATTTT. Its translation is CASSPGGGGVGNTIYF.

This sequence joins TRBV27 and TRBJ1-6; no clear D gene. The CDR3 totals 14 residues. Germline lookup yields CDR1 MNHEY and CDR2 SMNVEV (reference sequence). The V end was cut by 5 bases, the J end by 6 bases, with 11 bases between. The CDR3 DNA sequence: TGTGCCAGCAGTCCCGGACTGATTAATTCACCCCTCCACTTT. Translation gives CASSPGLINSPLHF.

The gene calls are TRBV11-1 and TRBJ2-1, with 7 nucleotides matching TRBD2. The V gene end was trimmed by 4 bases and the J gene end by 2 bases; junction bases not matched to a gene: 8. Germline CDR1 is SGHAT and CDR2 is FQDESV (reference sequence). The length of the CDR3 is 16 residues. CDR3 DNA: TGTGCCAGCAGCTCCGGTTGGGGGGGGACCTACAATGAGCAGTTCTTC. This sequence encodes CASSSGWGGTYNEQFF.